The T cell receptor (beta chain) under discussion was sequenced for a study of T cell repertoires in cytomegalovirus infection. Across the whole study: A matching HLA type, together with CMV infection, was signaled by public TCR beta signatures.

One entry per CDR3 protein results from TCRdb running MiXCR on the reads. The data contain about 740,000 distinct CDR3 sequences, about 40% of them singletons. Findings and caveats of the study: It was HLA-C-restricted CMV-specific TCR beta clonotypes that dominated the response ex vivo. Pooled public TCR beta family frequency picked out CMV carriers with the relevant HLA.

Regarding this clonotype: Its cognate antigen is unknown. A junction boundary mismatches the germline segment, possibly from a read error.

CDR3 size: 12 residues. The specimen sequenced was PBMCs. The rearrangement links TRBV5-3 to TRBJ1-4, with D hard to call. TRBV5-3 falls under the ORF class, with uncertain function. This receptor was identified in a human donor in good health (CMV status not recorded). Some clones in this sample may be carry-over from other donors' samples. The CDR3 loop reads CTSSVDTAKLFF. CDR3 bases: TGTACCAGCAGCGTGGATACCGCAAAACTGTTTTTT.